This TCR beta chain was found in a study of T cells in Graves' hyperthyroidism and ophthalmopathy. Broader study findings: Blood shared most expanded thyroid clonotypes above 0.001.

Germline V gene lookup returns CDR1 SGHAT and CDR2 FQDESV (reference sequence). The J segment lost 5 bases and the V segment lost 2 bases, leaving 10 bases of the junction unmatched. This CDR3 spans 16 amino acids. Disease lasting under 3 months, a NOSPECS grade of at least 4, and a Clinical Activity Score of at least 3 were features of the ophthalmopathy patients. Regarding this clonotype: Its specificity is unknown.

It was RNA transcripts that yielded the amplified TCR beta CDR3 regions. The TCR CDR3 was amplified in a first-round RT-PCR using the HTBI primer set. Each CDR3 protein is one row after TCRdb ran MiXCR on the multiplex PCR reads. The table has approximately 520,000 distinct CDR3 sequences, approximately 25% seen once. Sequencing was performed on blood. The rearrangement links TRBV11-1 to TRBJ2-7; 9 nucleotides match TRBD2. The TCR was taken from a woman aged 25 to 39 with Graves' ophthalmopathy. This CDR3 is CASSLRGGGVFNEQYF. In DNA form, the CDR3 reads TGTGCCAGCAGCTTACGAGGCGGGGGGGTATTCAACGAGCAGTACTTC.